These T cell receptor beta chains were read from a single sample in a study of identical twins. TCRdb ran MiXCR on the 5' RACE reads and lists one entry per CDR3 protein. This sample has some 690,000 distinct CDR3 sequences, with 21% found just once. These data were also filed under a second study, of T cells expressing NK-cell markers.

Sequencing was carried out using PBMCs. Source of these receptors: a woman younger than 30 in good health. CDR3s include the opening cysteine and the closing phenylalanine or tryptophan. Fields, in order: D gene, J gene, clone size, V gene, CDR3 protein. The D gene is left open where the match is weak. Size tells how often a clone was seen (once, few, many) or the class of an expanded clone, and some rows leave it out.

D: NA; J: TRBJ2-6; size: NA; V: TRBV6-1; CDR3: CASSEEPSGANVLTF
D: NA; J: TRBJ1-1; size: few; V: TRBV10-1; CDR3: CASSKAYNTEAFF
D: NA; J: TRBJ2-7; size: few; V: TRBV15; CDR3: CATSRDKRVDEQYF
D: TRBD2; J: TRBJ2-5; size: few; V: TRBV12-3/TRBV12-4; CDR3: CASSSVAGVQETQYF
D: TRBD1; J: TRBJ2-7; size: NA; V: TRBV6-2/TRBV6-3; CDR3: CASRTDRAKYF
D: NA; J: TRBJ2-7; size: few; V: TRBV20-1; CDR3: CSAREPQATHYEQYF
D: NA; J: TRBJ2-1; size: NA; V: TRBV4-3; CDR3: CASSQEAADNEQFF
D: NA; J: TRBJ2-1; size: NA; V: TRBV4-2; CDR3: CAVGEPKTYNEQFF
D: NA; J: TRBJ1-2; size: NA; V: TRBV20-1; CDR3: CSVFRTSYTF
D: TRBD1; J: TRBJ2-7; size: NA; V: TRBV18; CDR3: CASSRWGQDNDEQYF
D: NA; J: TRBJ2-7; size: NA; V: TRBV2; CDR3: CASVRDVSYEQYF
D: NA; J: TRBJ1-1; size: few; V: TRBV29-1; CDR3: CSGGGMATEAFF
D: NA; J: TRBJ2-3; size: many; V: TRBV25-1; CDR3: CASKGDYTDTQYF
D: NA; J: TRBJ2-7; size: NA; V: TRBV13; CDR3: CASSLVPTASSYEQYF
D: TRBD2; J: TRBJ2-3; size: few; V: TRBV11-2; CDR3: CASSILAGITDTQYF